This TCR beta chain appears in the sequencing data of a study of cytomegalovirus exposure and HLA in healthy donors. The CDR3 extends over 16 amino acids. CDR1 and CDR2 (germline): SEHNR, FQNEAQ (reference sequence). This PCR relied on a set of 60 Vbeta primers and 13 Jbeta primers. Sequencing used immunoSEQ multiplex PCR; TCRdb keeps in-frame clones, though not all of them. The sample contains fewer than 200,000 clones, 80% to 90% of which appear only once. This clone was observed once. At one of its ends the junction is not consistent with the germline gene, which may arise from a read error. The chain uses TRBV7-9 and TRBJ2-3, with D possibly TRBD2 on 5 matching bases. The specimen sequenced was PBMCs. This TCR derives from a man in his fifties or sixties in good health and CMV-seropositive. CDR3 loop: CSSSTWTLQATDTQYF. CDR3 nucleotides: TGTTCCAGCAGCACCTGGACTCTTCAAGCCACAGATACGCAGTATTTT.